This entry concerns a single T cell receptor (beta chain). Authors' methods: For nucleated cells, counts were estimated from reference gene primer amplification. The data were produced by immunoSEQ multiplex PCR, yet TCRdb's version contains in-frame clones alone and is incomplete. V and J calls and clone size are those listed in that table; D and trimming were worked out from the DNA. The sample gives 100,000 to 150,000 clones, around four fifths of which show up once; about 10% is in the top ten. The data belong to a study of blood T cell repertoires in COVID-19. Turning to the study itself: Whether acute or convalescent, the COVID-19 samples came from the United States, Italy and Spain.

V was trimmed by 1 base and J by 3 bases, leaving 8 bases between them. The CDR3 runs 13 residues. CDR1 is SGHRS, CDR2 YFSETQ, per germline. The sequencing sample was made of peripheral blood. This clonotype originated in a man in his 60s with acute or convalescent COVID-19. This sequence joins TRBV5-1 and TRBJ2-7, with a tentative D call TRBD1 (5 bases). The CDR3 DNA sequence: TGCGCCAGCAGCTTGCAGGGTTACTACGAGCAGTACTTC. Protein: CASSLQGYYEQYF.